Shown below are 19 T cell receptor beta chains from a single sample sequenced in a study of radiotherapy plus CTLA-4 blockade in lung cancer. Clones were read by immunoSEQ multiplex PCR, and TCRdb kept only the in-frame ones, dropping some. The sample records over 100,000 clones, about nine tenths being singletons. The sequencing used peripheral blood, collected from a patient treated with radiotherapy plus ipilimumab. The receptor source for this set is a human donor with non-small cell lung cancer that progressed on radiotherapy plus ipilimumab.

V is TRBV6-1 and J is TRBJ1-1, with 8 positions matching TRBD1. The germline CDR1 and CDR2 sequences are MNHNS and SASEGT. The CDR3 runs to 14 residues. The V and J ends lost 7 bases and 6 bases, in that order; junction bases with no gene match: 10. The chain's CDR3 is CASKKDRVISEAFF. CDR3 DNA: TGTGCCAGCAAGAAGGACAGGGTAATTTCTGAAGCTTTCTTT.

The CDR3 reads CASSFRQGDEQYF. In DNA, the CDR3 is TGCGCCAGCAGCTTCCGGCAGGGGGACGAGCAGTACTTC. V and J are TRBV5-1 and TRBJ2-7; 7 positions match TRBD1. V shed 2 bases, J shed 5 bases, and the junction held 4 bases outside the gene matches. The CDR3 has 13 amino acids. CDR1 is SGHRS, CDR2 YFSETQ, per germline. The full variable domain, in which reference TRBV5-1 and TRBJ2-7 provide the parts outside the CDR3, is KAGVTQTPRYLIKTRGQQVTLSCSPISGHRSVSWYQQTPGQGLQFLFEYFSETQRNKGNFPGRFSGRQFSNSRSEMNVSTLELGDSALYLCASSFRQGDEQYFGPGTRLTVT.

The V call is TRBV15, the J call TRBJ1-1; 8 nucleotides agree with TRBD1. From germline, CDR1 is LNHNV and CDR2 YYDKDF (reference sequence). Unmatched junction bases numbered 3, after V lost 0 bases and J lost 0 bases. The CDR3 spans 16 residues. The CDR3 region has the DNA TGTGCCACCAGCAGAGATTGGACAGGGTTGAACACTGAAGCTTTCTTT. This sequence encodes CATSRDWTGLNTEAFF.

The chain is built from TRBV7-8 and TRBJ2-7; 8 bases are a match to TRBD2. The ends lost 6 bases at V and 7 bases at J; junction bases unmatched: 17. CDR3 length: 16 amino acids. Germline CDR1 SGHVS, CDR2 FQNEAQ. CDR3 protein: CASSPTPGLVNEEQYF. The CDR3 DNA reads as TGTGCCAGCAGTCCTACCCCGGGACTAGTGAATGAGGAGCAGTACTTC.

The V and J genes are TRBV9 and TRBJ2-3; 9 bases map to TRBD2. Unmatched junction bases numbered 2, after V lost 0 bases and J lost 3 bases. The CDR3 consists of 15 residues. Germline-derived CDR1 and CDR2 are SGDLS and YYNGEE. CDR3: CASSVASGMTDTQYF. CDR3 DNA sequence: TGTGCCAGCAGCGTAGCTAGCGGGATGACAGATACGCAGTATTTT.

The V and J genes are TRBV7-9 and TRBJ1-2, with D possibly matching TRBD1 (5 bases). The CDR3 has 15 amino acids. The V gene lost 2 bases and the J gene lost 2 bases, with 12 bases spanning the gap. Germline CDR1 and CDR2: SEHNR and FQNEAQ (reference sequence). CDR3 sequence (DNA): TGTGCCAGCAGCTTACAGGGCGAGGGGAACTATGGCTACACCTTC. Protein sequence: CASSLQGEGNYGYTF.

This clone was observed once. The rearrangement links TRBV27 to TRBJ1-2; D gene ambiguous. V lost 2 bases and J lost 2, with 12 bases in between. CDR1 and CDR2 from the germline V gene are MNHEY and SMNVEV (reference sequence). The CDR3 sequence is 15 residues long. The CDR3 nucleotides are TGTGCCAGCAGTTTACTACCTGGATTAAACTATGGCTACACCTTC. It translates to CASSLLPGLNYGYTF.

This clone was seen once. The chain uses TRBV6-6 and TRBJ1-5, with 8 bases fitting TRBD1. The CDR3 extends over 16 amino acids. CDR1 is MNHNY, CDR2 SVGAGI, per germline (reference sequence). After removal of 3 bases from V and 1 base from J, the junction contained 5 bases not matched to a gene. The CDR3 reads CASSYPGGGSNQPQHF. The DNA of the CDR3 is TGTGCCAGCAGTTATCCAGGGGGCGGGAGCAATCAGCCCCAGCATTTT.

This clone was seen just once. This chain uses TRBV28 with TRBJ1-2; TRBD1 matches 7 bases. The CDR3 runs to 14 residues. Germline V gives CDR1 MDHEN, CDR2 SYDVKM. Unmatched junction bases numbered 13, after V lost 6 bases and J lost 9 bases. The CDR3 bases are TGTGCCAGCAGCGAGGGACAGTGGGGTTCTAGCTACACCTTC. This codes for CASSEGQWGSSYTF.

This sequence joins TRBV5-4 and TRBJ2-1; D is possibly TRBD2 (5 bases). The CDR3 covers 16 residues. With 4 bases removed from V and 6 bases from J, the gap between germline ends came to 20 bases. Per the germline V gene, CDR1 is SGHNT and CDR2 is YYREEE (reference sequence). The CDR3 nucleotides read TGTGCCAGCAGCCTTGCCCCCGTAGCGACCGCCAATGAGCAGTTCTTC. It is translated as CASSLAPVATANEQFF. Based on the CDR3 plus reference TRBV5-4 and TRBJ2-1, the full variable domain is ETGVTQSPTHLIKTRGQQVTLRCSSQSGHNTVSWYQQALGQGPQFIFQYYREEENGRGNFPPRFSGLQFPNYSSELNVNALELDDSALYLCASSLAPVATANEQFFGPGTRLTVL.

The chain uses TRBV5-1 and TRBJ2-2, with 11 nucleotides matching TRBD2. The germline gives CDR1 SGHRS, CDR2 YFSETQ. V shed 3 bases and J 1 base; nucleotides not matched to a gene: 2. The length of the CDR3 is 16 residues. For the CDR3, the DNA is TGCGCCAGCAGCTCGACTAGCGGGAAGAACACCGGGGAGCTGTTTTTT. Its protein is CASSSTSGKNTGELFF. The full variable domain, with the rest looked up from reference TRBV5-1 and TRBJ2-2, is KAGVTQTPRYLIKTRGQQVTLSCSPISGHRSVSWYQQTPGQGLQFLFEYFSETQRNKGNFPGRFSGRQFSNSRSEMNVSTLELGDSALYLCASSSTSGKNTGELFFGEGSRLTVL.

J is TRBJ2-7 and V is TRBV29-1; possible D gene TRBD2, 5 bases. Deletions cut 7 bases from V and 2 bases from J, with 12 bases between. The CDR3 consists of 12 residues. Germline loops: CDR1 SQVTM, CDR2 ANQGSEA. DNA for the CDR3: TGCAGCGGAGGACGGGGAGCCTACGAGCAGTACTTC. It encodes CSGGRGAYEQYF.

The chain joins TRBV30 to TRBJ2-5; 7 bases align to TRBD1. The CDR3 spans 15 residues. Germline CDR1 GTSNPN, CDR2 SVGIG (reference sequence). V lost 3 bases, J lost 2 bases, and 9 bases stayed unmatched. The CDR3 protein is CAWSVVPGQQETQYF. The CDR3 DNA sequence: TGTGCCTGGAGCGTCGTCCCGGGACAGCAAGAGACCCAGTACTTC. Looking up the rest from reference TRBV30 and TRBJ2-5 gives the full variable domain: SQTIHQWPATLVQPVGSPLSLECTVEGTSNPNLYWYRQAAGRGLQLLFYSVGIGQISSEVPQNLSASRPQDRQFILSSKKLLLSDSGFYLCAWSVVPGQQETQYFGPGTRLLVL.

The chain combines TRBV5-1 with TRBJ2-1; no definite D call. The ends were cut back, 4 bases at V and 4 bases at J, with 12 bases in the middle. CDR3 size: 14 residues. Per the germline V gene, CDR1 is SGHRS and CDR2 is YFSETQ. The CDR3 DNA reads TGCGCCAGCAGCCTAACAGTGCAATACAATGAGCAGTTCTTC. This gives the protein CASSLTVQYNEQFF.

The chain joins TRBV6-5 to TRBJ1-2; D is unresolved. The CDR3 extends over 15 amino acids. Trimming took 2 bases from V and 3 from J, leaving 13 bases between them. The germline V gene encodes CDR1 MNHEY and CDR2 SVGAGI. The CDR3 is CASSYDNSLYYGYTF. The CDR3 DNA is TGTGCCAGCAGTTACGATAACAGTTTGTACTATGGCTACACCTTC.

The count of this clone is one. The V gene is TRBV11-1, the J gene TRBJ2-1; D is perhaps TRBD1 or TRBD2 (5 bases each). CDR1 SGHAT and CDR2 FQDESV come from the germline V gene (reference sequence). This CDR3 spans 13 amino acids. Trimming took 5 bases from V and 5 from J, leaving 10 bases between them. The CDR3, as DNA: TGTGCCAGCAGCAGGGACGGAGACAATGAGCAGTTCTTC. As protein: CASSRDGDNEQFF. Full variable domain (remainder filled in from reference TRBV11-1 and TRBJ2-1): EAEVAQSPRYKITEKSQAVAFWCDPISGHATLYWYRQILGQGPELLVQFQDESVVDDSQLPKDRFSAERLKGVDSTLKIQPAELGDSAMYLCASSRDGDNEQFFGPGTRLTVL.

The chain recombines TRBV19 with TRBJ2-4; no clear D gene. This CDR3 has 14 residues. In germline, CDR1 is LNHDA, CDR2 SQIVND (reference sequence). V lost 5 bases to trimming and J lost 8 bases, with 16 bases between them. The CDR3 loop is CASSDEKVEDIQYF. In DNA form, the CDR3 reads TGTGCCAGTAGTGATGAAAAGGTCGAGGACATTCAGTACTTC.

The rearrangement joins TRBV5-1 to TRBJ1-1; possibly TRBD1 for D (6 bases). V was clipped by 4 bases and J by 1 base, with 8 bases between them. CDR3 size: 13 residues. From germline, CDR1 is SGHRS and CDR2 YFSETQ. The CDR3 DNA reads as TGCGCCAGCAGCCAGGGACAGAACACTGAAGCTTTCTTT. Its translation is CASSQGQNTEAFF.

The chain recombines TRBV7-9 with TRBJ2-7; D ambiguous. The germline CDR1 and CDR2 sequences are SEHNR and FQNEAQ (reference sequence). The CDR3 extends over 13 amino acids. With 1 base removed from V and 3 bases from J, the gap between germline ends came to 7 bases. This CDR3 reads CASSLVLDYEQYF. In DNA, the CDR3 is TGTGCCAGCAGCTTAGTTCTAGACTACGAGCAGTACTTC. Drawing the rest from reference TRBV7-9 and TRBJ2-7, the complete variable domain is DTGVSQNPRHKITKRGQNVTFRCDPISEHNRLYWYRQTLGQGPEFLTYFQNEAQLEKSRLLSDRFSAERPKGSFSTLEIQRTEQGDSAMYLCASSLVLDYEQYFGPGTRLTVT.